This T cell receptor beta chain is from a study of T cell repertoires in cytomegalovirus infection. Study-wide results and limits: Of the TCR beta families, the public ones yielded a cumulative frequency that identified carriers of CMV plus the relevant HLA. In two of eight donors, the top clonotype was HLA-C-restricted CMV-specific.

MiXCR, applied by TCRdb to the reads, yields one record per CDR3 protein. The table shows some 350,000 distinct CDR3 sequences, with just under 35% occurring only once. This clonotype was found many times. Its antigen remains unidentified. This CDR3 is 18 amino acids long. V lost 4 bases to trimming and J lost 2 bases, with 20 bases between them. From germline, CDR1 is KGHDR and CDR2 SFDVKD. The sequences come from cultured PBMCs, collected from culture after CMV antigen stimulation. This clonotype originated in a human donor in good health (CMV status not recorded). Some clones in this sample may be carry-over from other donors' samples. This chain connects TRBV24-1 to TRBJ2-1, with a weak D call TRBD2 (6 bases). CDR3 sequence: CATSDPRGEASPYNEQFF. In nucleotides, the CDR3 is TGTGCCACCAGTGACCCCAGAGGGGAGGCCTCCCCCTACAATGAGCAGTTCTTC.